Below are 20 T cell receptor beta chains sequenced from a single sample in a study of CD8+ T cells in alopecia areata. The sequencing template was cDNA reverse transcribed from extracted RNA. Clones were sequenced by immunoSEQ multiplex PCR, and TCRdb holds only the in-frame ones, with some missing. The repertoire has roughly 190,000 clones, roughly three fifths of them found once; the top ten carry 3.3%. Treatment meaning: oral pan-JAK inhibitor, 5-10 mg twice daily. Sequencing used CD4+ T cells sorted from blood, obtained at week 4, from a patient treated with tofacitinib. The receptors originated from a human donor with alopecia areata.

This clone has more than one count but fewer than ten. V gene TRBV2 combines with J gene TRBJ1-2; D is possibly TRBD1 (6 bases). V was clipped by 6 bases and J by 0 bases, with 11 bases between them. Germline CDR1 and CDR2: SNHLY and FYNNEI. This CDR3 region has 14 residues. The CDR3 coding sequence is TGTGCCAGCAGCGGACAGCTCGCTAACTATGGCTACACCTTC. Its translation is CASSGQLANYGYTF.

The CDR3 region is CSVDLPAGLTDTQYF. As DNA, the CDR3 is TGCAGCGTTGATTTACCAGCGGGGCTCACAGATACGCAGTATTTT. V usage is TRBV29-1 and J usage is TRBJ2-3; 7 bases line up with TRBD2. The CDR3 is 15 amino acids. Germline CDR1 SQVTM, CDR2 ANQGSEA. V was pared by 3 bases and J by 2 bases, with 8 bases of the junction left unmatched.

The J gene is TRBJ1-1, the V gene TRBV29-1, with a tentative D call TRBD1 (5 bases). The V end was cut by 5 bases, the J end by 0 bases, with 10 bases between. Germline lookup yields CDR1 SQVTM and CDR2 ANQGSEA. CDR3 length: 13 amino acids. CDR3 sequence: CSVLGLLNTEAFF. The CDR3 nucleotides are TGCAGCGTTTTGGGACTTCTGAACACTGAAGCTTTCTTT.

This chain connects TRBV30 to TRBJ2-5, with 11 bases fitting TRBD2. The CDR3 contains 17 residues. Looked up from germline, CDR1 is GTSNPN and CDR2 is SVGIG (reference sequence). J gave up 2 bases and V 1 base, and 9 bases lay outside the gene matches. The CDR3 sequence: CAWSEGLAGGAQETQYF. CDR3 sequence (DNA): TGTGCCTGGAGTGAGGGTCTAGCGGGGGGCGCTCAAGAGACCCAGTACTTC.

This sequence joins TRBV30 and TRBJ1-2, with a weak D call TRBD1 (6 bases). Trimming pared 5 bases from V and 5 bases from J, leaving 15 bases between. The CDR3 loop spans 13 amino acids. The V gene's germline CDR1 is GTSNPN and CDR2 SVGIG (reference sequence). CDR3 loop: CAWGIGQKYGYTF. The CDR3 DNA sequence: TGTGCCTGGGGGATCGGACAGAAGTATGGCTACACCTTC.

This clone turned up a few times. This chain connects TRBV7-6 to TRBJ1-1; D may be TRBD1 (6 bases). In germline, CDR1 is SGHVS, CDR2 FNYEAQ. The CDR3 runs 13 residues. The V gene lost 5 bases and the J gene lost 7 bases, with 14 bases spanning the gap. CDR3: CASSAYREVEAFF. The CDR3 DNA reads TGTGCCAGCAGCGCATACAGGGAGGTTGAAGCTTTCTTT.

This clone was seen a handful of times. The chain couples TRBV19 to TRBJ2-3; possibly TRBD2 for D (7 bases). Trimming stripped 6 bases from V and 4 bases from J, with 14 bases between. There are 14 residues in the CDR3. The V gene's germline CDR1 is LNHDA and CDR2 SQIVND (reference sequence). CDR3 nucleotides: TGTGCCAGTAGCAGCGGCGGGGGCGCAGATACGCAGTATTTT. Encoded protein: CASSSGGGADTQYF.

The rearrangement links TRBV5-1 to TRBJ2-6; D gene unclear. The CDR3 length is 16 residues. Germline V gene lookup returns CDR1 SGHRS and CDR2 YFSETQ. V was pared by 4 bases and J by 0 bases, with 11 bases between. The CDR3, as DNA: TGCGCCAGCAGCCCCAGCGCGGCCTCTGGGGCCAACGTCCTGACTTTC. It codes for CASSPSAASGANVLTF.

The rearrangement links TRBV29-1 to TRBJ2-5; no firm D call. V shed 4 bases and J shed 5 bases, with 11 bases lying between them. The CDR3 is 12 amino acids. The germline gives CDR1 SQVTM, CDR2 ANQGSEA. In DNA, the CDR3 is TGCAGCGTTGGATTCCAGATGGAGACCCAGTACTTC. This encodes CSVGFQMETQYF. The complete variable domain, with remaining parts taken from reference TRBV29-1 and TRBJ2-5, reads SAVISQKPSRDICQRGTSLTIQCQVDSQVTMMFWYRQQPGQSLTLIATANQGSEATYESGFVIDKFPISRPNLTFSTLTVSNMSPEDSSIYLCSVGFQMETQYFGPGTRLLVL.

In its sample, this clone was seen once. The chain links TRBV13 to TRBJ1-2, with no clear D. This CDR3 is 14 amino acids long. The V and J ends lost 5 bases and 3 bases respectively, with 13 bases between them. Germline loops: CDR1 PRHDT, CDR2 FYEKMQ (reference sequence). The DNA of the CDR3 is TGTGCCAGCAGCCGAAGGACGGACTACTATGGCTACACCTTC. Amino acid sequence: CASSRRTDYYGYTF.

Only one count was recorded for this clone. The V gene is TRBV30, the J gene TRBJ1-1; unclear D gene. Between the trimmed V and J ends, which lost 2 bases and 3 bases, there was a span of 13 bases. The V gene's germline CDR1 is GTSNPN and CDR2 SVGIG (reference sequence). This CDR3 is built from 14 residues. The CDR3 is CAWSPSGRDTEAFF. The CDR3 bases are TGTGCCTGGAGTCCCTCGGGGAGGGACACTGAAGCTTTCTTT.

The V call is TRBV6-6, the J call TRBJ2-5; the D gene is possibly TRBD1 (6 bases). CDR1 is MNHNY, CDR2 SVGAGI, per germline (reference sequence). The CDR3 runs 15 residues. V dropped 0 bases and J dropped 5 bases, with 13 bases sitting between them. CDR3 amino acids: CASSYSMDSYETQYF. The DNA of the CDR3 is TGTGCCAGCAGTTACTCGATGGACAGCTACGAGACCCAGTACTTC.

The chain combines TRBV5-6 with TRBJ2-7; D might be TRBD1 or TRBD2, each matching 5 bases. The V end was cut by 5 bases, the J end by 2 bases, with 8 bases between. Per germline, CDR1 SGHDT and CDR2 YYEEEE. The CDR3 runs 12 residues. CDR3 coding DNA: TGTGCCAGCAGGGGACCCACCTACGAGCAGTACTTC. Protein: CASRGPTYEQYF.

This chain links TRBV29-1 with TRBJ1-2; no clear D. CDR1 SQVTM and CDR2 ANQGSEA come from the germline V gene. This CDR3 contains 11 residues. V was shortened by 5 bases and J by 4 bases, with 8 bases between the two germline ends. The DNA for the CDR3 is TGCAGCGTTAGACTGAGCTATGGCTACACCTTC. Amino acid sequence: CSVRLSYGYTF.

Only one count was recorded for this clone. The rearrangement links TRBV6-5 to TRBJ2-7, with a tentative D call TRBD1 (6 bases). Trimming took off 2 bases at V and 6 bases at J, with 14 bases between the two ends. The germline gives CDR1 MNHEY, CDR2 SVGAGI. The CDR3 consists of 14 residues. The CDR3 is CASSYQDSLGEQYF. The DNA of the CDR3 is TGTGCCAGCAGTTACCAGGACAGCCTTGGCGAGCAGTACTTC.

The chain is built from TRBV6-5 and TRBJ2-5, with TRBD2 matching 12 bases. Germline lookup yields CDR1 MNHEY and CDR2 SVGAGI. V trimming: 4 bases; J trimming: 1 base; junction bases outside the gene matches: 4. This CDR3 has 16 amino acids. Here the CDR3 reads CASSLLAGGFQETQYF. CDR3 DNA sequence: TGTGCCAGCAGTTTACTAGCGGGGGGTTTCCAAGAGACCCAGTACTTC.

J is TRBJ2-5 and V is TRBV6-6; tentatively, D is TRBD2 (5 bases). Germline values: CDR1 MNHNY, CDR2 SVGAGI (reference sequence). The CDR3 has 14 residues. The V end was cut by 2 bases, the J end by 3 bases, with 10 bases between. DNA for the CDR3: TGTGCCAGCAGTTACCCCGGGGATAAAGAGACCCAGTACTTC. Translated: CASSYPGDKETQYF.

The chain links TRBV4-3 to TRBJ1-2; D is unclear. The length of the CDR3 is 17 residues. Germline V gene sequence: CDR1 LGHNA, CDR2 YSLEER. The V gene lost 3 bases and the J gene lost 1 base, with 18 bases spanning the gap. The CDR3 here is CASSHHLGKQLNYGYTF. DNA of the CDR3: TGCGCCAGCAGCCACCATCTCGGAAAGCAGCTTAACTATGGCTACACCTTC.

This clone has just a few counts. The chain combines TRBV30 with TRBJ1-4; D is perhaps TRBD1 (5 bases). There are 14 residues in the CDR3. Germline V CDR1 and CDR2: GTSNPN, SVGIG (reference sequence). V was cut by 0 bases and J by 12 bases, with 17 bases left in between. This CDR3 reads CAWSVGGGTLELFF. CDR3 DNA sequence: TGTGCCTGGAGTGTCGGGGGTGGAACCCTAGAACTGTTTTTT.

The chain couples TRBV27 to TRBJ1-5, with D possibly matching TRBD1 (5 bases). Germline V CDR1 and CDR2: MNHEY, SMNVEV (reference sequence). The V end lost 3 bases, the J end lost 2 bases, and 14 bases lay between the germline ends. This CDR3 contains 16 residues. The CDR3 bases are TGTGCCAGCAGTTTGAGTGGGGCCTTCGGCAATCAGCCCCAGCATTTT. Its translation: CASSLSGAFGNQPQHF.